Shown below are 3 T cell receptor beta chains from a single sample sequenced in a study of blood T cell repertoires in COVID-19. The protocol was immunoSEQ multiplex PCR, while the TCRdb copy is restricted to in-frame clones and leaves out a portion. Counted here are some 160,000 clones, 85% occurring once; the ten biggest clones make up 6.2%. The source material was PBMCs or T cells enriched from blood (not recorded which). Source of these receptors: a woman aged 40 to 50 who had recovered from COVID-19.

This chain links TRBV7-8 with TRBJ1-3; no firm D call. CDR3 length equals 14 residues. Trimming removed 5 bases from V and 0 bases from J, with 8 bases in between. Germline CDR1 and CDR2: SGHVS and FQNEAQ. The CDR3 loop is CASSMRDSGNTIYF. For the CDR3, the DNA is TGTGCCAGCAGCATGAGAGACTCTGGAAACACCATATATTTT.

V is TRBV7-8 and J is TRBJ2-7; D remains ambiguous. CDR1 SGHVS and CDR2 FQNEAQ come from the germline V gene. V gave up 1 base and J gave up 1 base, with 8 bases separating them. The CDR3 is made up of 14 amino acids. CDR3 protein: CASSLVEQSYEQYF. The CDR3 DNA sequence: TGTGCCAGCAGCTTAGTGGAGCAGTCCTACGAGCAGTACTTC.

This chain joins TRBV5-1 and TRBJ2-1; tentatively, D is TRBD1 (5 bases). The germline V gene has CDR1 SGHRS and CDR2 YFSETQ. Trimming cost V 2 bases and J 9 bases, with 12 bases left between them. The CDR3 has 13 residues. The CDR3: CASSFGQQGEQFF. CDR3 sequence (DNA): TGCGCCAGCAGCTTTGGGCAGCAGGGTGAGCAGTTCTTC.